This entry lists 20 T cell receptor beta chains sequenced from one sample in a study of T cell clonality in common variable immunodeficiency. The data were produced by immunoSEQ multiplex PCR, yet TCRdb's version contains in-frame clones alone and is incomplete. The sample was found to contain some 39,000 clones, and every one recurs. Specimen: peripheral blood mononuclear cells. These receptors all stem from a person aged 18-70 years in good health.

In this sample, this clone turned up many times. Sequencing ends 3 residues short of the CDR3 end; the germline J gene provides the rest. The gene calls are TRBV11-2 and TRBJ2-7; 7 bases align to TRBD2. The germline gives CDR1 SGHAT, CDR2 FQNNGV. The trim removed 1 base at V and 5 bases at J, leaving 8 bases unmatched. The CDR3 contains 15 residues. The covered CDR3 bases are TGTGCCAGCAGCTTAGGATTTCCAGCGGGAAACGAG. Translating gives CASSLGFPAGNE. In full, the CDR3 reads CASSLGFPAGNEQYF.

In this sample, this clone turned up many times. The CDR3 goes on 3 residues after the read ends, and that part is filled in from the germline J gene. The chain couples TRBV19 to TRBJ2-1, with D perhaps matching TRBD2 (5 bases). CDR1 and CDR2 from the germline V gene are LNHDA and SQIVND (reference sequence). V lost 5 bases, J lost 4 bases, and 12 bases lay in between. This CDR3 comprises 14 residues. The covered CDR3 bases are TGTGCCAGTAGTGCCCAGCGGACTTACAATGAG. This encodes CASSAQRTYNE. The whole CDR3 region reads CASSAQRTYNEQFF.

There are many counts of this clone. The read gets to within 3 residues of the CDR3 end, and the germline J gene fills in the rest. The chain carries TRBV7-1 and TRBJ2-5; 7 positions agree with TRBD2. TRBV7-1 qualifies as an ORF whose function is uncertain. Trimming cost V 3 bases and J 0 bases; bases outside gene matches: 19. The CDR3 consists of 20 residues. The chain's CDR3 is CASSSPAGEPLGMYQETQYF. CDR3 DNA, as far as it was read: TGTGCCAGCAGCTCCCCGGCGGGAGAGCCCCTCGGGATGTACCAAGAGACC.

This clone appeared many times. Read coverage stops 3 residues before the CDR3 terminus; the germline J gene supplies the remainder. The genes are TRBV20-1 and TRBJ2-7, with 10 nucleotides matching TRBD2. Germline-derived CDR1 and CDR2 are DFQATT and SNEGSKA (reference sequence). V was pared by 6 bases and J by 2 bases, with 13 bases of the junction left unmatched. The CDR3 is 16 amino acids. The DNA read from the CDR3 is TGCAGTGCCAACCCTACCCAGCGGGAGGGCCCCTACGAG. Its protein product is CSANPTQREGPYE. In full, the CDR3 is CSANPTQREGPYEQYF.

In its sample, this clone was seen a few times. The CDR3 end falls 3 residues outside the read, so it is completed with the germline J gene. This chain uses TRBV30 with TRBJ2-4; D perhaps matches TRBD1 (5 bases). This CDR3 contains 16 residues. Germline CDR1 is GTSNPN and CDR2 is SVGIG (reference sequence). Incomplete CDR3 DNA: TGTGCCTGGAGTGTACATACCCAGGGAACGATCTATGGT. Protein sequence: CAWSVHTQGTIYG. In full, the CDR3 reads CAWSVHTQGTIYGQYF.

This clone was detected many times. CDR3 DNA (partial): TGTGCCAGCAGCTGGAACGGATCCGGGGGC. It is translated as CASSWNGSGG. The full-length CDR3 reads as CASSWNGSGGYTF. The rearrangement uses TRBV5-5 and TRBJ1-2; D call uncertain. The CDR3 extends 3 residues past the end of the read, so its final part is completed from the germline J gene. The CDR3 is 13 amino acids. The germline gives CDR1 SGHKS, CDR2 YYEKEE (reference sequence).

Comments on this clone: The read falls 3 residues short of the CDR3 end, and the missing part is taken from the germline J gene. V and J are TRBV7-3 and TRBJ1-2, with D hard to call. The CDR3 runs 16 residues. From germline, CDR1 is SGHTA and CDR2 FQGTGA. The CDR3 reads CASSFKSPALPYDYTF. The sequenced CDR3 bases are TGTGCCAGCAGCTTTAAAAGCCCAGCGCTACCCTACGAC.

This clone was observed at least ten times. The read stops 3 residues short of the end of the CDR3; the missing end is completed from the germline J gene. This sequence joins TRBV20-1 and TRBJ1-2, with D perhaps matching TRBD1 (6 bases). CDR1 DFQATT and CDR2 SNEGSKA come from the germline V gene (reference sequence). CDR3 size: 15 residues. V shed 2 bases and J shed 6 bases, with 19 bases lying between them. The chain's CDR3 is CSARPIRRGTNGYTF. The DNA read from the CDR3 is TGCAGTGCTAGACCTATTCGGAGGGGGACAAATGGC.

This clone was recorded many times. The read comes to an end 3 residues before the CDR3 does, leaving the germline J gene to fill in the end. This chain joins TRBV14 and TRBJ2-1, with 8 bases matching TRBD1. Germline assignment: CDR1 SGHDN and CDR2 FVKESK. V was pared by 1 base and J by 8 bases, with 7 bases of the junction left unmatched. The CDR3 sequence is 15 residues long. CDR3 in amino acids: CASSQGRGRNYEQFF. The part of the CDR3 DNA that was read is TGTGCCAGCAGCCAAGGCAGGGGGCGCAACTATGAG.

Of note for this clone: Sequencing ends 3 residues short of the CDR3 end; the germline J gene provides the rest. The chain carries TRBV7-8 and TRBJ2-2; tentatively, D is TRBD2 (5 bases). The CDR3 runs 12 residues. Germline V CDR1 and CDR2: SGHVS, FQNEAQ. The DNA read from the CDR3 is TGTGCCAGCAGCTTTGAGGACTCACCG. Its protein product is CASSFEDSP. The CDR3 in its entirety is CASSFEDSPLFF.

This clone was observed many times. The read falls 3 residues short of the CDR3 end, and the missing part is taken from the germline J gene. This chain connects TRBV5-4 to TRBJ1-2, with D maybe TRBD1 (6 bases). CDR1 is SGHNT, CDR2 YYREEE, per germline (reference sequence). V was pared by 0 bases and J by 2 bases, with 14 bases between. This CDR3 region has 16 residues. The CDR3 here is CASSLATGGLNYGYTF. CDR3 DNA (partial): TGTGCCAGCAGCTTGGCAACGGGGGGCTTAAACTATGGC. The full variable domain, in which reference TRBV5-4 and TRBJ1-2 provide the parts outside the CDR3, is ETGVTQSPTHLIKTRGQQVTLRCSSQSGHNTVSWYQQALGQGPQFIFQYYREEENGRGNFPPRFSGLQFPNYSSELNVNALELDDSALYLCASSLATGGLNYGYTFGSGTRLTVV.

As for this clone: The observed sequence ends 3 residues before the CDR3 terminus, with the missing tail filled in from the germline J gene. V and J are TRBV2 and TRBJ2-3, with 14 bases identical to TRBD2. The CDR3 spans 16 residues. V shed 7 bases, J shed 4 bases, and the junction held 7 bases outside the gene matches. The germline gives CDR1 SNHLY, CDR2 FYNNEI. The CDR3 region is CASTYRTSGRPDTQYF. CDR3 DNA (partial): TGTGCCAGCACTTACCGGACTAGCGGGAGGCCAGATACG.

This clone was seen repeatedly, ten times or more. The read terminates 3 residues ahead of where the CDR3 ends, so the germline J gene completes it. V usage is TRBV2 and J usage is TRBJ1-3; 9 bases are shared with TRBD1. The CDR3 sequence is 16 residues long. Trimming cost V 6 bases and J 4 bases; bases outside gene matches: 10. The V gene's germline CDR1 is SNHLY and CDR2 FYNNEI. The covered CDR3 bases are TGTGCCAGCAGCCGACCGGGACAGGGCACCGGAAACACC. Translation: CASSRPGQGTGNT. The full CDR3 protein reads CASSRPGQGTGNTIYF. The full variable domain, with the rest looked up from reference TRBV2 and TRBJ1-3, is EPEVTQTPSHQVTQMGQEVILRCVPISNHLYFYWYRQILGQKVEFLVSFYNNEISEKSEIFDDQFSVERPDGSNFTLKIRSTKLEDSAMYFCASSRPGQGTGNTIYFGEGSWLTVV.

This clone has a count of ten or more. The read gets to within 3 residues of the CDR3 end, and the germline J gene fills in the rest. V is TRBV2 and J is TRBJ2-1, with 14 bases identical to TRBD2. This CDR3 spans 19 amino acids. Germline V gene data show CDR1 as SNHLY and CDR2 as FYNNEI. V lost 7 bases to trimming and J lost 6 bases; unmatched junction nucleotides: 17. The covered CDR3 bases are TGTGCCAGCACCGACTCCCGGACTAGCGGGAGGAGGCGGGGCAATGAG. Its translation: CASTDSRTSGRRRGNE. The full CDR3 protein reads CASTDSRTSGRRRGNEQFF.

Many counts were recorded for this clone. The CDR3 protein is CASSYRGPGKDTQYF. The part of the CDR3 DNA that was read is TGTGCCAGCAGCTACAGGGGTCCAGGGAAAGATACG. The gene calls are TRBV7-3 and TRBJ2-3, with 7 bases identical to TRBD1. The read ends 3 residues shy of where the CDR3 ends; the end is completed using the germline J gene. In germline, CDR1 is SGHTA, CDR2 FQGTGA. V lost 4 bases and J lost 5; bases outside the gene matches: 9. The CDR3 is 15 amino acids. The entire variable domain, with the rest obtained from reference TRBV7-3 and TRBJ2-3, is as follows: GAGVSQTPSNKVTEKGKYVELRCDPISGHTALYWYRQSLGQGPEFLIYFQGTGAADDSGLPNDRFFAVRPEGSVSTLKIQRTERGDSAVYLCASSYRGPGKDTQYFGPGTRLTVL.

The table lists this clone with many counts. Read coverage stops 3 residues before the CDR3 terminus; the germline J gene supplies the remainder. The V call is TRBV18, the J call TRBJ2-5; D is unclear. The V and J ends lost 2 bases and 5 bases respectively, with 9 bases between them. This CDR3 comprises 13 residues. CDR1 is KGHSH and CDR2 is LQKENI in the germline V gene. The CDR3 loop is CASSPYPGETQYF. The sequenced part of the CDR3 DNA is TGTGCCAGCTCACCATACCCCGGGGAGACC.

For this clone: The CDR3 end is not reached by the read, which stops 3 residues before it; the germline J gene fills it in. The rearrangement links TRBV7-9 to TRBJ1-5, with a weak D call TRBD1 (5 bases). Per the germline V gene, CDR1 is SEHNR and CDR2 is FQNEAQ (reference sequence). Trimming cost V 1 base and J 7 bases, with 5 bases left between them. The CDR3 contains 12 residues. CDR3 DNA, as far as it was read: TGTGCCAGCAGCTTAGAGGGGCAGCCC. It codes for CASSLEGQP. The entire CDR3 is CASSLEGQPQHF.

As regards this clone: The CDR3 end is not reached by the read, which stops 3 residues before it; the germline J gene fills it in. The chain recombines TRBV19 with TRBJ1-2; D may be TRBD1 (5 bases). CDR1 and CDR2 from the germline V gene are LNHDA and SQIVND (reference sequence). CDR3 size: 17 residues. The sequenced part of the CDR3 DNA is TGTGCCAGTAGAAAGGCCCGGGACTCTCTCCAGTACAATGAC. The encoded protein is CASRKARDSLQYND. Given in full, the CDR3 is CASRKARDSLQYNDYTF.

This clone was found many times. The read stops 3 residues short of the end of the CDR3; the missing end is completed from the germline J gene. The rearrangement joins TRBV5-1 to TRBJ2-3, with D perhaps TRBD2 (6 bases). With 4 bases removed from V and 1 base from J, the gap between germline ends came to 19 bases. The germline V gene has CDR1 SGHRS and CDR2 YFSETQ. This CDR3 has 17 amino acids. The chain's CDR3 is CASSAQVAGIGTDTQYF. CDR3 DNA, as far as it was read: TGCGCCAGCAGCGCTCAGGTCGCGGGGATTGGCACAGATACG.

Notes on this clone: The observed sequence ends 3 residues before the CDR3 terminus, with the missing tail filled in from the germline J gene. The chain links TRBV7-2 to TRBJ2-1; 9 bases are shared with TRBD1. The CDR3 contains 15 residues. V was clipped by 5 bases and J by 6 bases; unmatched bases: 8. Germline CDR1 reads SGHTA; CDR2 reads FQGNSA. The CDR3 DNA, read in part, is TGTGCCAGCAGCGCATCGCCGGGACAGGGCAATGAG. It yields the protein CASSASPGQGNE. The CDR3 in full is CASSASPGQGNEQFF.